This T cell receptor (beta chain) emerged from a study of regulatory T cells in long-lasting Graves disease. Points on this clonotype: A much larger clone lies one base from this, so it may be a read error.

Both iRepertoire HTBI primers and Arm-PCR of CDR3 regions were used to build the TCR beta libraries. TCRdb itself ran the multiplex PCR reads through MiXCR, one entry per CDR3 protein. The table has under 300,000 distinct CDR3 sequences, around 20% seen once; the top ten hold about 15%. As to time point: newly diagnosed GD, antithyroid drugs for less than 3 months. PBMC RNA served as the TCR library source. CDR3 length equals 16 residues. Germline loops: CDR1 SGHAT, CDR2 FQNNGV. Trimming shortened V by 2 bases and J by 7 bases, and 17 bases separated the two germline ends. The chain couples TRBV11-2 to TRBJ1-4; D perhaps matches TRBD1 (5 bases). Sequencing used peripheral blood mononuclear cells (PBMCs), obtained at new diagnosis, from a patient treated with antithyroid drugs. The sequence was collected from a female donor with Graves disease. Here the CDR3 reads CASSLLGARGGEKLFF. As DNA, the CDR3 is TGTGCCAGCAGCTTATTAGGGGCCCGGGGAGGTGAAAAACTGTTTTTT.